A single sample gave rise to the 28 T cell receptor beta chains below, sequenced in a study of neurological immune-mediated disorders. MiXCR was run by TCRdb on the 5' RACE reads, yielding one entry per CDR3 protein. The table has about 21,000 distinct CDR3 sequences, around 6.2% seen once. The sequencing input was CD8+ T cells from blood. The receptors come from a young man in good health.

The rearrangement uses TRBV19 and TRBJ1-1; D is uncertain. Germline V CDR1 and CDR2: LNHDA, SQIVND (reference sequence). Trimming pared 3 bases from V and 2 bases from J, leaving 13 bases between. The CDR3 consists of 15 residues. CDR3: CASSIRQAPNTEAFF. CDR3 nucleotides: TGTGCCAGTAGTATTCGGCAGGCTCCTAACACTGAAGCTTTCTTT.

This clonotype was seen ten or more times. The rearrangement uses TRBV29-1 and TRBJ2-3; weak D call: TRBD2 (6 bases). The CDR3 totals 15 residues. In germline, CDR1 is SQVTM, CDR2 ANQGSEA. Trimming shortened V by 7 bases and J by 7 bases, and 24 bases separated the two germline ends. Here the CDR3 DNA reads TGCAGCGCACGAGTGAGGGACTTTTATCAAAATACGCAGTATTTT. Translated, it gives CSARVRDFYQNTQYF.

This clonotype was recorded many times. This sequence joins TRBV11-2 and TRBJ2-1; D unresolved. Trimming left V 2 bases short and J 6 bases short, with 20 bases between. The CDR3 has 17 amino acids. CDR1 is SGHAT, CDR2 FQNNGV, per germline. This CDR3 reads CASSLLPWQGERNEQFF. CDR3 DNA sequence: TGTGCCAGCAGCTTACTACCCTGGCAAGGAGAACGCAATGAGCAGTTCTTC.

This clonotype was detected many times. V and J are TRBV7-9 and TRBJ2-4, with TRBD2 as a possible D gene (5 bases). Germline CDR1 SEHNR, CDR2 FQNEAQ (reference sequence). The germline V and J ends were trimmed by 5 bases and 7 bases, with 15 bases remaining between them. The CDR3 runs 14 residues. CDR3 nucleotides: TGTGCCAGCAGCCCGGACGGGGTATTGAACATTCAGTACTTC. This translates into CASSPDGVLNIQYF.

This clonotype has a count of ten or more. This chain connects TRBV5-1 to TRBJ1-1; D unclear. Germline V lookup: CDR1 SGHRS, CDR2 YFSETQ. With 0 bases removed from V and 4 bases from J, the gap between germline ends came to 7 bases. CDR3 length equals 13 residues. CDR3 amino acids: CASSLAVSTEAFF. CDR3 DNA sequence: TGCGCCAGCAGCTTGGCCGTGTCCACTGAAGCTTTCTTT.

This clonotype was counted ten times or more. The chain has TRBV7-9 and TRBJ1-5; the D is unclear. The ends were cut back, 4 bases at V and 4 bases at J, with 8 bases in the middle. The CDR3 totals 13 residues. From germline, CDR1 is SEHNR and CDR2 FQNEAQ (reference sequence). The CDR3 nucleotides are TGTGCCAGCAGCTCCCCCCGAAATCAGCCCCAGCATTTT. It encodes CASSSPRNQPQHF.

This clonotype has at least ten counts. The chain recombines TRBV15 with TRBJ2-3; perhaps D is TRBD1 or TRBD2 (6 bases each). The germline gives CDR1 LNHNV, CDR2 YYDKDF (reference sequence). The CDR3 runs 16 residues. V was pared by 3 bases and J by 2 bases, with 15 bases between. The CDR3 DNA sequence: TGTGCCACCAGCAGCCACGAGGGGGGCAACACAGATACGCAGTATTTT. Its translation: CATSSHEGGNTDTQYF.

This clonotype has ten or more counts. This chain uses TRBV6-1 with TRBJ2-3; possibly TRBD1 for D (7 bases). The CDR3 covers 15 residues. V dropped 1 base and J dropped 3 bases, with 11 bases sitting between them. The germline V gene encodes CDR1 MNHNS and CDR2 SASEGT. CDR3 in amino acids: CASSEEAGGTDTQYF. CDR3 nucleotides: TGTGCCAGCAGTGAAGAGGCAGGGGGGACAGATACGCAGTATTTT.

This clonotype was recorded many times. The chain uses TRBV12-3 or TRBV12-4 and TRBJ2-2; the D gene could be TRBD1 or TRBD2 (5 bases each). The CDR3 extends over 14 amino acids. The V end lost 11 bases, the J end lost 4 bases, and 17 bases lay between the germline ends. In DNA, the CDR3 is TGTGCCGCACGGGACGGAAGGAGCACCGGGGAGCTGTTTTTT. It encodes CAARDGRSTGELFF.

The sample holds many counts of this clonotype. The rearrangement uses TRBV10-3 and TRBJ2-2; D is undetermined. The CDR3 totals 15 residues. Trimming stripped 4 bases from V and 3 bases from J, with 12 bases between. The germline gives CDR1 ENHRY, CDR2 SYGVKD. CDR3 amino acids: CAISADMPDTGELFF. CDR3 coding DNA: TGTGCCATCAGTGCAGACATGCCCGACACCGGGGAGCTGTTTTTT.

This clonotype was observed many times. The V and J genes are TRBV4-3 and TRBJ1-4; a possible D gene is TRBD1 (5 bases). The CDR3 length is 18 residues. Germline assignment: CDR1 LGHNA and CDR2 YSLEER. Trimming shortened V by 1 base and J by 0 bases, and 15 bases separated the two germline ends. The CDR3 DNA sequence: TGCGCCAGCAGCCAAGGCAGAGTTATGACAGCAACTAATGAAAAACTGTTTTTT. It specifies CASSQGRVMTATNEKLFF.

In this sample, this clonotype turned up many times. This chain links TRBV20-1 with TRBJ2-3; D call uncertain. CDR1 and CDR2 (germline): DFQATT, SNEGSKA (reference sequence). There are 13 residues in the CDR3. V was shortened by 0 bases and J by 1 base, with 5 bases between the two germline ends. CDR3 protein: CSARDPGTDTQYF. Written as DNA, the CDR3 is TGCAGTGCTAGAGATCCGGGCACAGATACGCAGTATTTT.

This clonotype was counted at least ten times. The chain is built from TRBV25-1 and TRBJ2-7; tentatively, D is TRBD1 (5 bases). V lost 1 base and J 7 bases, leaving 14 bases between the germline ends. The CDR3 runs to 14 residues. Germline CDR1 MGHDK, CDR2 SYGVNS. The CDR3 DNA reads as TGTGCCAGCAGTGAATTTGGCAGGGTAGGAGAGCAGTACTTC. This gives the protein CASSEFGRVGEQYF.

This clonotype showed up many times. The CDR3 loop reads CASSLMASGGSTQFF. CDR3 coding DNA: TGCGCCAGCAGCTTGATGGCTAGCGGGGGGTCAACGCAGTTCTTC. The rearrangement joins TRBV5-1 to TRBJ2-1; TRBD2 agrees at 11 bases. The CDR3 spans 15 residues. Germline trimming cut 1 base from V and 12 bases from J; bases unmatched to any gene: 9. CDR1 and CDR2 (germline): SGHRS, YFSETQ.

About this clonotype itself: A much larger clone differs from this one at a single base, so this may be a read error. The rearrangement joins TRBV7-9 to TRBJ2-7; the D gene is possibly TRBD1 (5 bases). In germline, CDR1 is SEHNR, CDR2 FQNEAQ (reference sequence). The CDR3 has 16 amino acids. V dropped 6 bases and J dropped 1 base, with 19 bases sitting between them. This CDR3 is CASSLIGDFESYEQYF. The CDR3, as DNA: TGTGCCAGCAGTCTGATAGGGGATTTTGAATCCTACGAGCAGTACTTC.

This clonotype was observed at least ten times. V gene TRBV12-3 or TRBV12-4 combines with J gene TRBJ1-2; D is possibly TRBD1 (6 bases). This CDR3 comprises 13 residues. The V end lost 5 bases, the J end lost 7 bases, and 14 bases lay between the germline ends. In DNA, the CDR3 is TGTGCCAGCAGTGTGTCGGCAGGGGCTGGCTACACCTTC. Its protein product is CASSVSAGAGYTF.

This clonotype was counted ten times or more. CDR3 sequence reads: CSVLQGADEKLFF. CDR3 DNA sequence: TGCAGTGTATTACAGGGGGCGGACGAAAAACTGTTTTTT. The gene calls are TRBV20-1 and TRBJ1-4, with TRBD1 matching over 9 bases. V dropped 7 bases and J dropped 8; count of bases not matched to a gene: 8. The CDR3 runs 13 residues. Germline CDR1 DFQATT, CDR2 SNEGSKA (reference sequence).

In its sample, this clonotype was seen many times. An end of the junction differs from the germline gene, which may be a read error. J is TRBJ2-5 and V is TRBV7-7; no clear D gene. The CDR3 spans 13 residues. Germline loops: CDR1 SSHAT, CDR2 FNYEAQ (reference sequence). The CDR3 spells CASSLWSQETQYF. The DNA for the CDR3 is TGTGCTAGCAGCTTATGGAGCCAAGAGACCCAGTACTTC.

This clonotype came up many times. The chain carries TRBV4-1 and TRBJ2-5; D is undetermined. Looked up from germline, CDR1 is MGHRA and CDR2 is YSYEKL. The V and J ends lost 3 bases and 3 bases respectively, with 8 bases between them. This CDR3 region has 13 residues. The CDR3 region is CASSQRPEETQYF. CDR3 in DNA: TGCGCCAGCAGCCAGAGGCCTGAAGAGACCCAGTACTTC.

In this sample, this clonotype turned up once. The chain joins TRBV5-8 to TRBJ2-5; maybe TRBD2 (5 bases). From germline, CDR1 is SGHTS and CDR2 YDEGEE. V lost 3 bases to trimming and J lost 5 bases, with 23 bases between them. This CDR3 spans 17 amino acids. The CDR3 protein is CASSYFRGHMSGETQYF. CDR3 DNA sequence: TGTGCCAGCAGCTATTTCAGAGGCCATATGTCGGGGGAGACCCAGTACTTC.

At least ten counts were recorded for this clonotype. V gene TRBV5-1 combines with J gene TRBJ2-5; possibly TRBD2 for D (5 bases). From germline, CDR1 is SGHRS and CDR2 YFSETQ. The CDR3 contains 16 residues. V was pared by 0 bases and J by 4 bases, with 16 bases between. The CDR3 is CASSLAEVWARETQYF. Here the CDR3 DNA reads TGCGCCAGCAGCTTGGCGGAGGTTTGGGCCCGAGAGACCCAGTACTTC.

Ten or more counts support this clonotype. V is TRBV7-8 and J is TRBJ2-7; D ambiguous. Germline values: CDR1 SGHVS, CDR2 FQNEAQ. The CDR3 has 13 residues. V lost 1 base, J lost 3 bases, and 7 bases lay in between. CDR3 amino acids: CASSLEVNYEQYF. CDR3 in DNA: TGTGCCAGCAGCTTAGAGGTCAACTACGAGCAGTACTTC.

The table lists this clonotype with many counts. The chain joins TRBV11-2 to TRBJ1-4, with 9 bases lining up with TRBD1. Germline lookup yields CDR1 SGHAT and CDR2 FQNNGV. V lost 4 bases and J lost 8; bases outside the gene matches: 8. This CDR3 region has 15 residues. The CDR3 loop is CASSSPDRGGEKLFF. Here the CDR3 DNA reads TGTGCCAGCAGCTCCCCGGACAGGGGAGGGGAAAAACTGTTTTTT.

This clonotype occurred many times. This chain links TRBV29-1 with TRBJ1-2; no clear D gene. There are 12 residues in the CDR3. Looked up from germline, CDR1 is SQVTM and CDR2 is ANQGSEA. V was pared by 2 bases and J by 2 bases, with 6 bases between. CDR3 nucleotide sequence: TGCAGCGTTGAATCTCTCAACTATGGCTACACCTTC. Translation gives CSVESLNYGYTF.

This clonotype was observed a handful of times. The rearrangement joins TRBV20-1 to TRBJ2-3; no clear D gene. Germline CDR1 is DFQATT and CDR2 is SNEGSKA (reference sequence). With 6 bases removed from V and 6 bases from J, the gap between germline ends came to 19 bases. The CDR3 consists of 14 residues. CDR3 sequence (DNA): TGCAGTGCAGCAGACGGTTCCAGGTTGGATACGCAGTATTTT. Its protein is CSAADGSRLDTQYF.

This clonotype has ten or more counts. This rearrangement joins TRBV10-3 to TRBJ2-3, with TRBD2 matching over 13 bases. The J segment lost 1 base and the V segment lost 10 bases, leaving 5 bases of the junction unmatched. The germline CDR1 and CDR2 sequences are ENHRY and SYGVKD. This CDR3 region has 15 residues. The CDR3 here is CATQTSGGRTDTQYF. As DNA, the CDR3 is TGTGCCACCCAGACTAGCGGGGGGCGCACAGATACGCAGTATTTT.

This clonotype has ten or more counts. The chain combines TRBV7-9 with TRBJ2-1; D may be TRBD2 (5 bases). This CDR3 is 12 amino acids long. Germline CDR1 reads SEHNR; CDR2 reads FQNEAQ (reference sequence). The V end lost 3 bases, the J end lost 8 bases, and 8 bases lay between the germline ends. The CDR3 DNA sequence: TGTGCCAGCAGCTTGGTACTAGATGAGCAGTTCTTC. It is translated as CASSLVLDEQFF.

The chain recombines TRBV20-1 with TRBJ1-1, with D possibly matching TRBD1 (5 bases). This CDR3 contains 10 residues. V lost 4 bases, J lost 8 bases, and 8 bases lay in between. Germline V gives CDR1 DFQATT, CDR2 SNEGSKA (reference sequence). CDR3 sequence: CSATGREAFF. The CDR3 nucleotides read TGCAGTGCTACAGGGCGCGAAGCTTTCTTT.